This T cell receptor beta chain is from a study of blood T cell repertoires in COVID-19. Overall study: Acute-phase and convalescent COVID-19 samples originated in the United States, Italy and Spain.

In the source study's methods: It was from reference gene primer amplification that nucleated cell counts were estimated. Some clones are missing from TCRdb's copy, which holds only in-frame ones; the method was immunoSEQ multiplex PCR. Clonal size and the V and J genes are those of that table, whereas D and trimming came from the DNA. The profile shows 85,000 to 130,000 clones, over 60% of them singletons. This CDR3 has 12 residues. Germline V lookup: CDR1 LGHDT, CDR2 YNNKEL (reference sequence). Turning to this clone: Compared with germline, one end of the junction differs, possibly owing to a read error.

Patients of the Seattle cohort, enrolled during active infection, were followed longitudinally. The sample taken for sequencing was peripheral blood. This chain joins TRBV3-1 (or the pseudogene TRBV3-2) and TRBJ2-2; D is unclear. This clonotype originated in a man older than 75 with COVID-19, enrolled during active disease. CDR3 loop: CAGSQVVGELFF. In DNA, the CDR3 is TGTGCCGGCAGCCAAGTCGTCGGGGAGCTGTTTTTT.